This T cell receptor beta chain stems from a study of human T cells and chemical hapten exposure. Study-level findings and limits: Counts of TCRs expanded at PT1 correlated positively with patch test score.

Time point meaning: patch test 3, about 24 weeks after DPC sensitization. As for treatment: therapeutic diphenylcyclopropenone sensitization with weekly scalp DPC. Unfractionated whole blood was the source of the extracted total RNA. This clonotype was picked up many times. Antigen specificity is unknown. TCRdb re-analysed the RACE reads in MiXCR, keeping a single row per CDR3 protein. The sample lists just under 40,000 distinct CDR3 sequences, 9.5% to 15% occurring once. Germline-derived CDR1 and CDR2 are SGHAT and FQNNGV. The length of the CDR3 is 13 residues. V was shortened by 5 bases and J by 4 bases, with 9 bases between the two germline ends.

Material: whole blood, obtained in connection with sensitization to the hapten diphenylcyclopropenone (DPC). The TCR originated in a woman between 40 and 50 years old with alopecia areata. Some clones in this sample may be carry-over from other donors' samples. The chain recombines TRBV11-2 with TRBJ1-3, with D uncertain. CDR3 sequence reads: CASSVSSGNTIYF. CDR3 sequence (DNA): TGTGCCAGCAGCGTTTCATCCGGAAACACCATATATTTT.